This T cell receptor beta chain was documented in a study of early T cells in non-severe SARS-CoV-2 infection. A single record per CDR3 protein comes from TCRdb applying MiXCR to the 5' RACE reads. The data contain 50,000 or so distinct CDR3 sequences, 12% of them singletons. The clonotype originates from an adult who was a healthcare worker with PCR-confirmed SARS-CoV-2 infection or an uninfected control (not recorded which). The source material was whole blood.

This chain's CDR3 is CASSNIAGGAFGTQYF. Written as DNA, the CDR3 is TGTGCCAGCAGCAACATAGCGGGAGGGGCGTTTGGGACCCAGTACTTC. The chain carries TRBV13 and TRBJ2-5; 11 bases align to TRBD2. CDR1 and CDR2 (germline): PRHDT, FYEKMQ (reference sequence). The CDR3 length is 16 residues. Germline trimming cut 5 bases from V and 7 bases from J; bases unmatched to any gene: 12. Full variable domain (remainder filled in from reference TRBV13 and TRBJ2-5): AAGVIQSPRHLIKEKRETATLKCYPIPRHDTVYWYQQGPGQDPQFLISFYEKMQSDKGSIPDRFSAQQFSDYHSELNMSSLELGDSALYFCASSNIAGGAFGTQYFGPGTRLLVL.